A single TCR beta chain is shown here with its context. Its antigen is currently unknown. There are 15 residues in the CDR3. V lost 6 bases to trimming and J lost 11 bases, with 25 bases between them. Germline CDR1 reads LNHDA; CDR2 reads SQIVND (reference sequence). This entry comes from a study of T cell responses to AZD1222 COVID-19 vaccine. Study-level findings and limits: CD4 TCRs covered the whole spike, strongest at regions 160-218 and 743-854. Donors were chiefly white British, with a greater number of females, and clonal diversity was perhaps underestimated.

Measured with immunoSEQ multiplex PCR; TCRdb has only the in-frame clones, and not every one. The data hold about 110,000 clones, with about nine tenths observed a single time. Sequenced material: peripheral blood, taken on day 0 of AZD1222 vaccination. This TCR derives from an adult in good health. The V gene is TRBV19, the J gene TRBJ1-1; weak D call: TRBD1 (5 bases). For the CDR3, the DNA is TGTGCCAGTAGCCACCGAGAGGGGCTAGCACAGAGGGCTTTCTTT. Amino acid sequence: CASSHREGLAQRAFF. Full variable domain (missing parts from reference TRBV19 and TRBJ1-1): DGGITQSPKYLFRKEGQNVTLSCEQNLNHDAMYWYRQDPGQGLRLIYYSQIVNDFQKGDIAEGYSVSREKKESFPLTVTSAQKNPTAFYLCASSHREGLAQRAFFGQGTRLTVV.